One sample yielded the 28 T cell receptor beta chains listed below, sequenced in a study of OX40 agonist ivuxolimab in advanced cancers. The assay was immunoSEQ multiplex PCR, and TCRdb's table has in-frame clones only and misses some. This table has 68,000 or so clones, 84% appearing once. Sequenced here: CD4+ or CD8+ T cells sorted from blood, sampled in a trial of the OX40 agonist ivuxolimab. The origin of the receptors is an adult with an advanced solid tumor such as melanoma, head and neck, liver or kidney cancer.

This chain links TRBV7-2 with TRBJ1-1; maybe TRBD1 (6 bases). CDR1 and CDR2 (germline): SGHTA, FQGNSA. The V gene lost 2 bases and the J gene lost 0 bases, with 10 bases spanning the gap. The CDR3 has 15 residues. CDR3 amino acids: CASSLRTAMNTEAFF. The CDR3 DNA reads TGTGCCAGCAGCTTACGGACAGCCATGAACACTGAAGCTTTCTTT.

This chain uses TRBV4-2 with TRBJ2-5, with D perhaps matching TRBD1 or TRBD2 (5 bases each). The CDR3 contains 18 residues. CDR1 and CDR2 (germline): LGHNA, YNFKEQ. V gave up 5 bases and J gave up 5 bases, with 27 bases separating them. The CDR3 spells CASSVPRPTGTRDETQYF. The CDR3 DNA reads as TGTGCCAGCAGCGTCCCTAGACCGACCGGGACGAGGGATGAGACCCAGTACTTC.

This chain uses TRBV7-9 with TRBJ1-6; D remains ambiguous. Trimming removed 7 bases at V and 6 bases at J, with 16 bases between. Germline V gene sequence: CDR1 SEHNR, CDR2 FQNEAQ (reference sequence). The CDR3 totals 15 residues. The CDR3 loop reads CASTRGRALNSPLHF. The CDR3 DNA reads TGTGCCAGCACCCGCGGCCGGGCACTTAATTCACCCCTCCACTTT.

V usage is TRBV21-1 and J usage is TRBJ2-3. TRBV21-1 is assigned pseudogene status. The CDR3 loop spans 15 amino acids. CDR3 residues: CASKSRGRTTDTQYF. The CDR3 DNA reads as TGTGCCAGCAAGTCCCGGGGACGGACCACAGATACGCAGTATTTT.

The gene calls are TRBV28 and TRBJ2-5, with D hard to call. CDR1 and CDR2 from the germline V gene are MDHEN and SYDVKM. The CDR3 extends over 13 amino acids. V was pared by 3 bases and J by 5 bases, with 10 bases between. The CDR3 is CASSFHTRETQYF. CDR3 nucleotide sequence: TGTGCCAGCAGTTTCCACACCCGGGAGACCCAGTACTTC.

The V call is TRBV21-1, the J call TRBJ1-1; TRBD1, the table's D call, was not compared with the DNA. TRBV21-1 is termed a pseudogene. This CDR3 spans 15 amino acids. CDR3 sequence (DNA): TGTGCCAGCAGCTCAACGACAGGGCGAGGAACTGAAGCTTTCTTT. Translating gives CASSSTTGRGTEAFF.

V gene TRBV7-8 combines with J gene TRBJ1-3, with 9 bases that match TRBD1. Germline V gene data show CDR1 as SGHVS and CDR2 as FQNEAQ. The CDR3 contains 15 residues. V gave up 1 base and J gave up 4 bases; unmatched junction bases: 2. The CDR3 reads CASSLGQGVGNTIYF. The CDR3 region has the DNA TGTGCCAGCAGCTTAGGACAGGGGGTCGGAAACACCATATATTTT.

The CDR3 DNA follows: TGTGCCAGCAGAAAACAACTAGCGGGAAACGAGCAGTACTTC. It specifies CASRKQLAGNEQYF. V usage is TRBV28 and J usage is TRBJ2-5; the match to TRBD2 covers 10 bases. The DNA matches TRBJ2-7 better at its end, which makes the J call doubtful. From germline, CDR1 is MDHEN and CDR2 SYDVKM. The CDR3 runs 14 residues.

The V and J genes are TRBV5-1 and TRBJ1-2; 8 bases align to TRBD1. With 4 bases clipped from V and 1 base from J, the junction kept 6 bases outside the gene matches. Germline V gives CDR1 SGHRS, CDR2 YFSETQ. The CDR3 extends over 15 amino acids. CDR3 sequence reads: CASSLQQGVNYGYTF. The CDR3 nucleotides are TGCGCCAGCAGCCTTCAACAGGGGGTTAACTATGGCTACACCTTC. Using reference TRBV5-1 and TRBJ1-2 for the parts outside the CDR3, the full variable domain is KAGVTQTPRYLIKTRGQQVTLSCSPISGHRSVSWYQQTPGQGLQFLFEYFSETQRNKGNFPGRFSGRQFSNSRSEMNVSTLELGDSALYLCASSLQQGVNYGYTFGSGTRLTVV.

This clone was counted once. This rearrangement joins TRBV11-3 to TRBJ2-2, with D tentatively TRBD2 (6 bases). CDR1 and CDR2 (germline): SGHNT, YENEEA. The V gene lost 2 bases and the J gene lost 4 bases, with 8 bases spanning the gap. CDR3 length equals 14 residues. The CDR3 DNA reads as TGTGCCAGCAGCTTACAGGGACTCACCGGGGAGCTGTTTTTT. Its translation is CASSLQGLTGELFF.

This chain links TRBV19 with TRBJ1-1; D possibly corresponds to TRBD1 (5 bases). Germline-derived CDR1 and CDR2 are LNHDA and SQIVND (reference sequence). V lost 11 bases and J lost 0, with 13 bases in between. The CDR3 is made up of 13 amino acids. CDR3 DNA sequence: TGTGCCTCCAGAGACAGTATGAACACTGAAGCTTTCTTT. This translates into CASRDSMNTEAFF.

This clone was picked up one time. The chain's CDR3 is CASMVAGDHEQYF. CDR3 DNA: TGTGCCAGCATGGTAGCGGGAGACCACGAGCAGTACTTC. J is TRBJ2-7 and V is TRBV6-6, with TRBD2 matching 9 bases. Germline V gene data show CDR1 as MNHNY and CDR2 as SVGAGI (reference sequence). V was clipped by 7 bases and J by 5 bases; unmatched bases: 6. The CDR3 length is 13 residues.

The chain couples TRBV19 to TRBJ1-1; D is ambiguous. The germline V gene has CDR1 LNHDA and CDR2 SQIVND (reference sequence). The CDR3 contains 15 residues. V lost 1 base and J 3 bases, leaving 12 bases between the germline ends. The CDR3 bases are TGTGCCAGTAGTATAGGGTCAGCTTGGGACACTGAAGCTTTCTTT. Protein sequence: CASSIGSAWDTEAFF. Filled out from reference TRBV19 and TRBJ1-1, the complete variable domain reads DGGITQSPKYLFRKEGQNVTLSCEQNLNHDAMYWYRQDPGQGLRLIYYSQIVNDFQKGDIAEGYSVSREKKESFPLTVTSAQKNPTAFYLCASSIGSAWDTEAFFGQGTRLTVV.

This clone came up once. The J gene is TRBJ2-7, the V gene TRBV7-8, with 7 bases fitting TRBD1. CDR1 is SGHVS and CDR2 is FQNEAQ in the germline V gene. V gave up 3 bases and J gave up 4 bases; unmatched junction bases: 12. The CDR3 runs 16 residues. For the CDR3, the DNA is TGTGCCAGCAGCTTTACCCCGACAGGGACGGTTTACGAGCAGTACTTC. Translation gives CASSFTPTGTVYEQYF.

J is TRBJ2-2 and V is TRBV19; unclear D gene. Germline V gene sequence: CDR1 LNHDA, CDR2 SQIVND (reference sequence). This CDR3 is 15 amino acids long. V lost 5 bases and J lost 2, with 12 bases in between. CDR3 sequence (DNA): TGTGCCAGTAGTTTCCGGACCCTTAACACCGGGGAGCTGTTTTTT. Translation gives CASSFRTLNTGELFF.

V and J are TRBV21-1 and TRBJ2-2; TRBD2, the table's D call, was not compared with the DNA. TRBV21-1 is reported as a pseudogene. This CDR3 is 16 amino acids long. The CDR3 DNA reads TGTGCCAGCAGCAAAGAACAGCGGTTGAACACCGGGGAGCTGTTTTTT. It specifies CASSKEQRLNTGELFF.

The chain joins TRBV4-1 to TRBJ2-3; D might be TRBD1 (6 bases). Germline loops: CDR1 MGHRA, CDR2 YSYEKL. CDR3 size: 16 residues. Between the trimmed V and J ends, which lost 4 bases and 2 bases, there was a span of 16 bases. The CDR3 loop reads CASSPGLDRFTDTQYF. As DNA, the CDR3 is TGCGCCAGCAGCCCCGGTCTGGACAGATTCACAGATACGCAGTATTTT.

V gene TRBV2 combines with J gene TRBJ2-2, with 7 bases aligning to TRBD2. V dropped 6 bases and J dropped 4; count of bases not matched to a gene: 8. The germline gives CDR1 SNHLY, CDR2 FYNNEI. The CDR3 has 15 amino acids. The DNA for the CDR3 is TGTGCCAGCAGGACGGGCGGGAGAGGCACCGGGGAGCTGTTTTTT. Translated: CASRTGGRGTGELFF. The full variable domain, in which reference TRBV2 and TRBJ2-2 provide the parts outside the CDR3, is EPEVTQTPSHQVTQMGQEVILRCVPISNHLYFYWYRQILGQKVEFLVSFYNNEISEKSEIFDDQFSVERPDGSNFTLKIRSTKLEDSAMYFCASRTGGRGTGELFFGEGSRLTVL.

The rearrangement links TRBV7-8 to TRBJ2-5; D might be TRBD2 (6 bases). The CDR3 runs to 15 residues. In germline, CDR1 is SGHVS, CDR2 FQNEAQ. The V gene lost 1 base and the J gene lost 5 bases, with 14 bases spanning the gap. The CDR3 loop reads CASSLVGAGTETQYF. The CDR3 nucleotides are TGTGCCAGCAGCTTAGTAGGGGCGGGAACGGAGACCCAGTACTTC.

CDR3 region: CASSVASTGDTIYF. The CDR3 bases are TGTGCCAGCAGCGTAGCGTCGACAGGAGACACCATATATTTT. The chain employs TRBV9 and TRBJ1-3; D is perhaps TRBD1 (6 bases). This CDR3 is 14 amino acids long. CDR1 and CDR2 (germline): SGDLS, YYNGEE. Deletions cut 0 bases from V and 8 bases from J, with 12 bases between.

The rearrangement links TRBV18 to TRBJ1-4; weak D call: TRBD1 (5 bases). This CDR3 spans 15 amino acids. Trimming left V 1 base short and J 8 bases short, with 14 bases between. CDR1 and CDR2 from the germline V gene are KGHSH and LQKENI. The CDR3 sequence: CASSPRAGSEEKLFF. CDR3 coding DNA: TGTGCCAGCTCACCACGGGCAGGGAGCGAAGAAAAACTGTTTTTT.

The gene calls are TRBV30 and TRBJ2-7; tentative D call: TRBD1 (5 bases). The CDR3 is 12 amino acids. Germline CDR1 and CDR2: GTSNPN and SVGIG (reference sequence). Trimming stripped 3 bases from V and 3 bases from J, with 9 bases between. The DNA of the CDR3 is TGTGCCTGGAGCGGAACAGGCTACGAGCAGTACTTC. Translated: CAWSGTGYEQYF.

The chain joins TRBV4-3 to TRBJ1-2, with D tentatively TRBD1 (5 bases). Trimming removed 0 bases at V and 7 bases at J, with 15 bases between. CDR3 length: 15 amino acids. The V gene's germline CDR1 is LGHNA and CDR2 YSLEER. The CDR3 loop reads CASSQDSQGKGGYTF. The CDR3 region has the DNA TGCGCCAGCAGCCAAGATTCGCAGGGCAAGGGTGGCTACACCTTC.

The J gene is TRBJ1-5, the V gene TRBV5-8, with a weak D call TRBD1 (5 bases). The length of the CDR3 is 15 residues. The germline V and J ends were trimmed by 0 bases and 1 base, with 8 bases remaining between them. Germline values: CDR1 SGHTS, CDR2 YDEGEE. This CDR3 reads CASSLARVSNQPQHF. In DNA form, the CDR3 reads TGTGCCAGCAGCTTGGCCAGGGTGAGCAATCAGCCCCAGCATTTT.

This sequence joins TRBV7-2 and TRBJ2-7; unclear D gene. Germline V gene data show CDR1 as SGHTA and CDR2 as FQGNSA. V shed 1 base and J shed 4 bases, with 11 bases lying between them. The CDR3 is 14 amino acids. CDR3 amino acids: CASSLDPGWYEQYF. The CDR3 DNA reads TGTGCCAGCAGCTTAGATCCGGGTTGGTACGAGCAGTACTTC.

This clone was seen a single time. The rearrangement uses TRBV5-4 and TRBJ2-2; D remains unclear. Looked up from germline, CDR1 is SGHNT and CDR2 is YYREEE (reference sequence). The V gene lost 2 bases and the J gene lost 5 bases, with 7 bases spanning the gap. The CDR3 length is 13 residues. CDR3 region: CASSFVSTGELFF. In nucleotides, the CDR3 is TGTGCCAGCAGCTTCGTTAGTACCGGGGAGCTGTTTTTT.

The chain couples TRBV6-1 to TRBJ1-1; D gene unclear. Per the germline V gene, CDR1 is MNHNS and CDR2 is SASEGT. The CDR3 contains 16 residues. Trimming removed 3 bases at V and 8 bases at J, with 22 bases between. The CDR3 region is CASSEWVSAVGSEAFF. The CDR3 nucleotides are TGTGCCAGCAGTGAGTGGGTTTCGGCAGTCGGGTCCGAAGCTTTCTTT.

The chain has TRBV11-2 and TRBJ1-1, with D uncertain. The length of the CDR3 is 14 residues. Germline V CDR1 and CDR2: SGHAT, FQNNGV. The V gene lost 1 base and the J gene lost 0 bases, with 6 bases spanning the gap. This CDR3 is CASSLGTVNTEAFF. CDR3 nucleotides: TGTGCCAGCAGCTTAGGGACGGTGAACACTGAAGCTTTCTTT.